The 31 T cell receptor beta chains listed next were all sequenced from one sample in a study of cytomegalovirus exposure and HLA in healthy donors. Method: immunoSEQ multiplex PCR; TCRdb's copy keeps in-frame clones and lacks some. The sample records 350,000 or so clones, roughly 85% being singletons. What was sequenced was PBMCs. All receptors come from a woman between 18 and 29 years old in good health and CMV-seronegative.

The chain carries TRBV29-1 and TRBJ2-1; 7 positions agree with TRBD1. The CDR3 is 12 residues long. Germline-derived CDR1 and CDR2 are SQVTM and ANQGSEA. Germline trimming cut 3 bases from V and 15 bases from J; bases unmatched to any gene: 11. CDR3 loop: CSVDRGLAARFF. The CDR3 DNA is TGCAGCGTTGATAGGGGGCTCGCCGCCCGGTTCTTC.

This clone was counted a few times. V usage is TRBV7-2 and J usage is TRBJ2-5; 8 bases fit TRBD1. This CDR3 spans 13 amino acids. The germline gives CDR1 SGHTA, CDR2 FQGNSA. The ends lost 7 bases at V and 2 bases at J; junction bases unmatched: 3. The DNA of the CDR3 is TGTGCCAGCACCAGGGGGCAACAAGAGACCCAGTACTTC. As protein: CASTRGQQETQYF.

This sequence joins TRBV4-2 and TRBJ2-7; D gene uncertain. This CDR3 has 11 residues. Per the germline V gene, CDR1 is LGHNA and CDR2 is YNFKEQ. With 4 bases removed from V and 5 bases from J, the gap between germline ends came to 6 bases. Written as DNA, the CDR3 is TGTGCCAGCAGCCTTAGAAACGAGCAGTACTTC. Translating it yields CASSLRNEQYF.

The rearrangement joins TRBV20-1 to TRBJ2-7; D is unresolved. CDR3 length equals 10 residues. Germline CDR1 reads DFQATT; CDR2 reads SNEGSKA (reference sequence). CDR3 DNA: TGCCCAGTACCCCTCTACGAGCAGTACTTC. This encodes CPVPLYEQYF.

This chain links TRBV18 with TRBJ1-2; unclear D gene. There are 11 residues in the CDR3. Germline V lookup: CDR1 KGHSH, CDR2 LQKENI. Trimming took 3 bases from V and 8 from J, leaving 7 bases between them. CDR3 sequence: CASSPLVGYTF. CDR3 sequence (DNA): TGTGCCAGCTCACCCCTTGTCGGCTACACCTTC.

The rearrangement uses TRBV5-6 and TRBJ2-5, with D tentatively TRBD2 (6 bases). CDR1 is SGHDT and CDR2 is YYEEEE in the germline V gene. Trimming took 0 bases from V and 2 from J, leaving 11 bases between them. The length of the CDR3 is 15 residues. The CDR3 DNA reads TGTGCCAGCAGCTTGGGCGGGATGGGGCAAGAGACCCAGTACTTC. Amino acids: CASSLGGMGQETQYF.

This sequence joins TRBV18 and TRBJ1-4; D is unresolved. V dropped 2 bases and J dropped 2 bases, with 6 bases sitting between them. CDR1 KGHSH and CDR2 LQKENI come from the germline V gene. CDR3 length equals 14 residues. The CDR3 bases are TGTGCCAGCTCACCAGGGCAGACTAATGAAAAACTGTTTTTT. Its translation is CASSPGQTNEKLFF.

The gene calls are TRBV13 and TRBJ2-1, with 7 positions matching TRBD2. CDR1 is PRHDT and CDR2 is FYEKMQ in the germline V gene (reference sequence). The CDR3 is made up of 14 amino acids. Trimming at V came to 3 bases and at J to 5 bases, leaving 4 bases not matched to a gene. Here the CDR3 DNA reads TGTGCCAGCAGCTTCGCCGGACTAGACAATGAGCAGTTCTTC. Amino acids: CASSFAGLDNEQFF.

J is TRBJ2-1 and V is TRBV19, with 7 bases aligning to TRBD2. This CDR3 has 12 residues. Per the germline V gene, CDR1 is LNHDA and CDR2 is SQIVND (reference sequence). Germline trimming cut 5 bases from V and 13 bases from J; bases unmatched to any gene: 8. CDR3 sequence: CASSSGEAGQFF. CDR3 bases: TGTGCCAGTAGTTCGGGGGAAGCGGGACAGTTCTTC.

This chain connects TRBV9 to TRBJ2-2; 7 nucleotides agree with TRBD2. The CDR3 runs 16 residues. J lost 6 bases, V lost 1 base, and 9 bases had no gene match. The V gene's germline CDR1 is SGDLS and CDR2 YYNGEE. The CDR3 spells CASSVLLTGGSGELFF. Written as DNA, the CDR3 is TGTGCCAGCAGCGTATTGTTGACGGGAGGTTCCGGGGAGCTGTTTTTT. Drawing the rest from reference TRBV9 and TRBJ2-2, the complete variable domain is DSGVTQTPKHLITATGQRVTLRCSPRSGDLSVYWYQQSLDQGLQFLIQYYNGEERAKGNILERFSAQQFPDLHSELNLSSLELGDSALYFCASSVLLTGGSGELFFGEGSRLTVL.

V is TRBV6-1 and J is TRBJ2-7; TRBD2 is a possible D gene (6 bases). Between the trimmed V and J ends, which lost 9 bases and 3 bases, there was a span of 15 bases. This CDR3 has 13 amino acids. Germline lookup yields CDR1 MNHNS and CDR2 SASEGT. The CDR3 nucleotides are TGTGCCAGTATCCCCGCGGGGTACTACGAGCAGTACTTC. This translates into CASIPAGYYEQYF.

As concerns this clone: The sample has other DNA sequences that encode this CDR3 too. V and J are TRBV7-9 and TRBJ2-7; D is perhaps TRBD1 (5 bases). Trimming removed 5 bases from V and 4 bases from J, with 9 bases in between. Germline V lookup: CDR1 SEHNR, CDR2 FQNEAQ (reference sequence). The CDR3 runs 12 residues. The CDR3 loop reads CASSPPGYEQYF. The CDR3 DNA sequence: TGTGCCAGCAGCCCCCCAGGGTACGAGCAGTACTTC.

This chain uses TRBV9 with TRBJ2-1, with D possibly matching TRBD1 (5 bases). This CDR3 is built from 15 residues. With 0 bases removed from V and 8 bases from J, the gap between germline ends came to 15 bases. The germline V gene encodes CDR1 SGDLS and CDR2 YYNGEE. As DNA, the CDR3 is TGTGCCAGCAGCGTAGAACCCCTACCACAGGATGAGCAGTTCTTC. Protein product: CASSVEPLPQDEQFF. The whole variable domain, filled in from reference TRBV9 and TRBJ2-1, reads DSGVTQTPKHLITATGQRVTLRCSPRSGDLSVYWYQQSLDQGLQFLIQYYNGEERAKGNILERFSAQQFPDLHSELNLSSLELGDSALYFCASSVEPLPQDEQFFGPGTRLTVL.

The V and J genes are TRBV10-3 and TRBJ2-3, with TRBD2 matching over 14 bases. V trimming: 0 bases; J trimming: 4 bases; junction bases outside the gene matches: 6. This CDR3 has 18 amino acids. Germline loops: CDR1 ENHRY, CDR2 SYGVKD. CDR3 loop: CAISESTGLAGVPDTQYF. Written as DNA, the CDR3 is TGTGCCATCAGTGAGTCGACGGGACTAGCGGGAGTCCCAGATACGCAGTATTTT.

This rearrangement joins TRBV7-2 to TRBJ1-3, with D maybe TRBD1 (6 bases). Deletions cut 5 bases from V and 5 bases from J, with 10 bases between. Germline assignment: CDR1 SGHTA and CDR2 FQGNSA. The CDR3 is 13 amino acids. CDR3 DNA: TGTGCCAGCAGCATAGGACAGCGAAACACCATATATTTT. Translated: CASSIGQRNTIYF.

This chain uses TRBV29-1 with TRBJ2-7; weak D call: TRBD2 (6 bases). V was cut by 7 bases and J by 4 bases, with 17 bases left in between. This CDR3 comprises 13 residues. From germline, CDR1 is SQVTM and CDR2 ANQGSEA. For the CDR3, the DNA is TGCAGCGCCCGATCGGCTAGCGAGTACGAGCAGTACTTC. Translation gives CSARSASEYEQYF.

The gene calls are TRBV27 and TRBJ1-5, with D possibly matching TRBD1 (6 bases). Germline V CDR1 and CDR2: MNHEY, SMNVEV (reference sequence). This CDR3 is 12 amino acids long. Trimming took off 11 bases at V and 3 bases at J, with 11 bases between the two ends. The CDR3 DNA sequence: TGTGCCGCGGGGGGGCTCAATCAGCCCCAGCATTTT. Amino acids: CAAGGLNQPQHF.

Concerning this clone: Other DNA sequences in this sample translate to the same CDR3. This chain uses TRBV18 with TRBJ1-5, with D maybe TRBD1 (5 bases). This CDR3 is built from 14 residues. V was shortened by 3 bases and J by 2 bases, with 8 bases between the two germline ends. CDR1 KGHSH and CDR2 LQKENI come from the germline V gene. CDR3 DNA sequence: TGTGCCAGCTCACCGGGAGGGGGCAATCAGCCCCAGCATTTT. Protein: CASSPGGGNQPQHF.

The chain uses TRBV9 and TRBJ2-3, with TRBD2 matching over 9 bases. From germline, CDR1 is SGDLS and CDR2 YYNGEE. This CDR3 is 17 amino acids long. After removal of 4 bases from V and 4 bases from J, the junction contained 13 bases not matched to a gene. The CDR3 bases are TGTGCCAGCAGCCGGGAAGGTAGCGGGAGCATCCCAGATACGCAGTATTTT. Protein: CASSREGSGSIPDTQYF.

J is TRBJ1-4 and V is TRBV9; weak D call: TRBD1 (6 bases). The ends were cut back, 2 bases at V and 0 bases at J, with 8 bases in the middle. Germline V gene data show CDR1 as SGDLS and CDR2 as YYNGEE. This CDR3 spans 15 amino acids. The DNA of the CDR3 is TGTGCCAGCAGCGTCCAGGGGACAACTAATGAAAAACTGTTTTTT. Its protein product is CASSVQGTTNEKLFF.

This chain joins TRBV6-4 and TRBJ2-1; TRBD1 aligns across 8 bases. This CDR3 is 14 amino acids long. V shed 5 bases, J shed 6 bases, and the junction held 6 bases outside the gene matches. The germline V gene has CDR1 MRHNA and CDR2 SNTAGT. The chain's CDR3 is CASSSQGAGNEQFF. In DNA, the CDR3 is TGTGCCAGCAGTTCGCAGGGGGCGGGCAATGAGCAGTTCTTC.

CDR3 DNA: TGTGCCAGCTCACCAGGACAGGGAACTAATGAAAAACTGTTTTTT. This codes for CASSPGQGTNEKLFF. This sequence joins TRBV18 and TRBJ1-4; 8 bases are shared with TRBD1. V lost 2 bases and J lost 1; bases outside the gene matches: 0. The CDR3 extends over 15 amino acids. CDR1 and CDR2 from the germline V gene are KGHSH and LQKENI.

This clone was recorded once. The rearrangement links TRBV7-8 to TRBJ2-1; D perhaps matches TRBD2 (6 bases). Germline CDR1 and CDR2: SGHVS and FQNEAQ. The CDR3 has 15 residues. The V gene lost 5 bases and the J gene lost 5 bases, with 16 bases spanning the gap. CDR3 DNA: TGTGCCAGCAGCCCCCGGGACTGGGTCAACAATGAGCAGTTCTTC. Its protein is CASSPRDWVNNEQFF.

The genes are TRBV7-9 and TRBJ2-1, with D uncertain. Germline V gives CDR1 SEHNR, CDR2 FQNEAQ (reference sequence). Between the trimmed V and J ends, which lost 5 bases and 0 bases, there was a span of 11 bases. The CDR3 is made up of 15 amino acids. Here the CDR3 reads CASSPSRLSYNEQFF. CDR3 DNA: TGTGCCAGCAGCCCCTCGAGGCTCTCCTACAATGAGCAGTTCTTC.

The V gene is TRBV27, the J gene TRBJ1-2, with 7 bases aligning to TRBD1. Germline V CDR1 and CDR2: MNHEY, SMNVEV (reference sequence). The CDR3 length is 15 residues. With 0 bases clipped from V and 7 bases from J, the junction kept 8 bases outside the gene matches. The CDR3 DNA reads as TGTGCCAGCAGTTTATCGGCGGGGACAGCCATTGGCTACACCTTC. It codes for CASSLSAGTAIGYTF.

V and J are TRBV19 and TRBJ1-1; D unclear. CDR3 length: 15 amino acids. The germline V gene has CDR1 LNHDA and CDR2 SQIVND (reference sequence). The V end was cut by 6 bases, the J end by 4 bases, with 18 bases between. The DNA of the CDR3 is TGTGCCAGTAGACCACAAGGACTGGTGGGCACTGAAGCTTTCTTT. It is translated as CASRPQGLVGTEAFF.

The rearrangement joins TRBV4-2 to TRBJ2-1; TRBD2 matches at 15 bases. The germline gives CDR1 LGHNA, CDR2 YNFKEQ. The J segment lost 9 bases and the V segment lost 3 bases, leaving 9 bases of the junction unmatched. The CDR3 consists of 17 residues. CDR3 DNA: TGTGCCAGCAGCCAGACCGTCGGACTAGCGGGAGGGCGTGAGCAGTTCTTC. Translated, it gives CASSQTVGLAGGREQFF.

This clone was counted once. The chain carries TRBV9 and TRBJ1-1; weak D call: TRBD1 (6 bases). V lost 2 bases and J 2 bases, leaving 16 bases between the germline ends. CDR1 is SGDLS, CDR2 YYNGEE, per germline. This CDR3 comprises 16 residues. The CDR3 sequence is CASSVRRDTFNTEAFF. CDR3 nucleotides: TGTGCCAGCAGCGTCCGACGGGACACCTTCAACACTGAAGCTTTCTTT. Drawing the rest from reference TRBV9 and TRBJ1-1, the complete variable domain is DSGVTQTPKHLITATGQRVTLRCSPRSGDLSVYWYQQSLDQGLQFLIQYYNGEERAKGNILERFSAQQFPDLHSELNLSSLELGDSALYFCASSVRRDTFNTEAFFGQGTRLTVV.

This chain connects TRBV6-1 to TRBJ1-2, with D possibly being TRBD1 (5 bases). V shed 0 bases and J shed 4 bases, with 12 bases lying between them. Germline V gives CDR1 MNHNS, CDR2 SASEGT. This CDR3 is 15 amino acids long. CDR3 sequence: CASSEALRRGYGYTF. The DNA of the CDR3 is TGTGCCAGCAGTGAAGCGCTACGGAGGGGCTATGGCTACACCTTC.

The table lists this clone with a count of one. The rearrangement links TRBV9 to TRBJ1-1, with D perhaps TRBD1 (5 bases). Trimming left V 4 bases short and J 3 bases short, with 13 bases between. Germline assignment: CDR1 SGDLS and CDR2 YYNGEE. The CDR3 runs 14 residues. The CDR3 region is CASSWGGDHTEAFF. The CDR3 region has the DNA TGTGCCAGCAGCTGGGGAGGGGATCACACTGAAGCTTTCTTT.

This chain links TRBV19 with TRBJ1-1; TRBD1 is a possible D gene (5 bases). Germline CDR1 and CDR2: LNHDA and SQIVND (reference sequence). The CDR3 is 13 residues long. V was shortened by 8 bases and J by 1 base, with 11 bases between the two germline ends. Here the CDR3 reads CASAITGNTEAFF. The DNA of the CDR3 is TGTGCCAGTGCCATAACAGGGAACACTGAAGCTTTCTTT.